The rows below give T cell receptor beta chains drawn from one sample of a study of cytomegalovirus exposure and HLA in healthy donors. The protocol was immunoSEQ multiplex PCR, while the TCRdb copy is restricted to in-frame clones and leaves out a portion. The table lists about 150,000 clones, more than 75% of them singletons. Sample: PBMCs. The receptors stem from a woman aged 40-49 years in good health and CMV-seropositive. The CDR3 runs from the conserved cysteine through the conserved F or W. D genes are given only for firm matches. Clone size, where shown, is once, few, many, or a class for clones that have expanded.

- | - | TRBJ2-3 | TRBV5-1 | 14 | TGCGCCAGCGCGGCAGCGACTAGCACAGATACGCAGTATTTT | CASAAATSTDTQYF
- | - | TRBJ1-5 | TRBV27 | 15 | TGTGCCAGCAGCTCGACAGACCATAGCAATCAGCCCCAGCATTTT | CASSSTDHSNQPQHF
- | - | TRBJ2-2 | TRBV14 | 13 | TGTGCCAGCAGCCGAGACGGAGTCGGGGAGCTGTTTTTT | CASSRDGVGELFF
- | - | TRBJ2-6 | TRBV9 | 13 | TGTGCCAGCAGCGATTCGGGGGCCAACGTCCTGACTTTC | CASSDSGANVLTF
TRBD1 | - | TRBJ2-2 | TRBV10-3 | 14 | TGTGCTATCAGTGAGTCCCAGGGGGCCGGGGAGCTGTTTTTT | CAISESQGAGELFF
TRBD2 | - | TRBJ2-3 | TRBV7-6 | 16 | TGTGCCAGCAGCCCCCGGGTAGCGGGTCTCACAGATACGCAGTATTTT | CASSPRVAGLTDTQYF
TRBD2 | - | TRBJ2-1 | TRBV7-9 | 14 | TGTGCGTTGACGGGTAGCGGGAGTTACAATGAGCAGTTCTTC | CALTGSGSYNEQFF
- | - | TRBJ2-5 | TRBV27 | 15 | TGTGCCAGCAGTCAACAGGGAGGGTTACAAGAGACCCAGTACTTC | CASSQQGGLQETQYF
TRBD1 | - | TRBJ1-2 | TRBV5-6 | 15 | TGTGCCAGCAGCTTTACCGGGACAGGGACCTATGGCTACACCTTC | CASSFTGTGTYGYTF
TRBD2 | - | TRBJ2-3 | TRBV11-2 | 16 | TGTGCCAGCAGCGTCGGGACTAGCGGCGACACAGATACGCAGTATTTT | CASSVGTSGDTDTQYF
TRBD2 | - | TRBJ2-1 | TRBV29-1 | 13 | TGCAGCGCCGGACTAGCGGGAGTCGATGAGCAGTTCTTC | CSAGLAGVDEQFF
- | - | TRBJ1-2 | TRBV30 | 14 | TGTGCCTGGAGTGTACGCCAGGGAAATTATGGCTACACCTTC | CAWSVRQGNYGYTF
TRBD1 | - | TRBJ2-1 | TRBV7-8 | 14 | TGTGCCAGCAGCTCTGGACAGGGGGCGAATGAGCAGTTCTTC | CASSSGQGANEQFF
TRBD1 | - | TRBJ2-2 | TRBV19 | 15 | TGTGCCAGTAGTAGGGGACAGCGGAACACCGGGGAGCTGTTTTTT | CASSRGQRNTGELFF
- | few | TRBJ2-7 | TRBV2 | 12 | TGTGCCAGCAGTGGAGAAGCCTACGAGCAGTACTTC | CASSGEAYEQYF
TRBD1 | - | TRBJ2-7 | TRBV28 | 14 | TGTGCCAGCAGTTCAGACAGGGTATCCTACGAGCAGTACTTC | CASSSDRVSYEQYF
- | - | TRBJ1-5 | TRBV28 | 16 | TGTGCCAGCAATTCGGGGGGCGGTCGTGGCAATCAGCCCCAGCATTTT | CASNSGGGRGNQPQHF
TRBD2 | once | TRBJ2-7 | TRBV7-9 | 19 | TGTGCCAGCAGCTTAGAATTGTGGCTAGCGGGCCAGAGCTCCTACGAGCAGTACTTC | CASSLELWLAGQSSYEQYF
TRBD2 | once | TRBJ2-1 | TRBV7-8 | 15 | TGTGCCAGCAGCTCTACTACTAGCGGTTACAATGAGCAGTTCTTC | CASSSTTSGYNEQFF
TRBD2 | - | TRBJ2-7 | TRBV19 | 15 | TGTGCCAGTAGTACAGGACTAGCGGGAGTCCACGAGCAGTACTTC | CASSTGLAGVHEQYF
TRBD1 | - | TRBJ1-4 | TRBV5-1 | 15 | TGCGCCAGCAGCTTGGAGGGACAGGGGAATGAAAAACTGTTTTTT | CASSLEGQGNEKLFF
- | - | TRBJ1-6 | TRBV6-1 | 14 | TGTGCCAGCAGTGATCGACCGGGAAATTCACCCCTCCACTTT | CASSDRPGNSPLHF
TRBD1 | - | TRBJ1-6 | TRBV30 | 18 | TGTGCCTGGAGTGGACCGGGACAGGCCACCAGGGGTAATTCACCCCTCCACTTT | CAWSGPGQATRGNSPLHF
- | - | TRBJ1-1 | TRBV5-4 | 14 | TGTGCCAGCAGCTTCGGGCAGGGTACCACTGAAGCTTTCTTT | CASSFGQGTTEAFF
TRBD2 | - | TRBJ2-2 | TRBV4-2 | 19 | TGTGCCAGCAGCCAAGACCTCGGGGGTACTAGCGGGAGTGCCGGGGAGCTGTTTTTT | CASSQDLGGTSGSAGELFF
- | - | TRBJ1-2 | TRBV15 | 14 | TGTGCCACCAGCCGAGACGCGATCCGCTATGGCTACACCTTC | CATSRDAIRYGYTF
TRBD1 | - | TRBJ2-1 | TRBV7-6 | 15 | TGTGCCAGCAGCTCCAGACAGGGGGTGATCGATGAGCAGTTCTTC | CASSSRQGVIDEQFF
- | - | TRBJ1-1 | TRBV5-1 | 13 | TGCGCCAGCAGCTTGGCGGGGATGACTGAAGCTTTCTTT | CASSLAGMTEAFF
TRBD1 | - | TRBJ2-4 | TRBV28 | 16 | TGTGCCAGCAGCATGACAGGGGCCCTTACCAAAAACATTCAGTACTTC | CASSMTGALTKNIQYF
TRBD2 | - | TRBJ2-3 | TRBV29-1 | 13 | TGCAGCGTTAGCGGGAGACTTACGGATACGCAGTATTTT | CSVSGRLTDTQYF
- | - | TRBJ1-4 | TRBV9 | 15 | TGTGCCAGCAGCGTATGGGCAGGGGATAATGAAAAACTGTTTTTT | CASSVWAGDNEKLFF
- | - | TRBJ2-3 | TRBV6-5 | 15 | TGTGCCAGCAGTTCCGCGGGAACTAGATCGGATACGCAGTATTTT | CASSSAGTRSDTQYF
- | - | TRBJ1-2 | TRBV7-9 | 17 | TGTGCCAGCAGCTTAGAAGGGAAACAGGGCGACCTCTATGGCTACACCTTC | CASSLEGKQGDLYGYTF
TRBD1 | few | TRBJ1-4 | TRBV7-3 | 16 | TGTGCCAGCAGCATTCGACAGGGAGCAACTAATGAAAAACTGTTTTTT | CASSIRQGATNEKLFF
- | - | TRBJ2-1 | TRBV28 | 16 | TGTGCCAGCAGTTTCGTGCGGGGGCTCTCCTACAATGAGCAGTTCTTC | CASSFVRGLSYNEQFF
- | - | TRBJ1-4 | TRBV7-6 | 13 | TGTGCCAGCAGCTTAGTCCGAGGGGAAAAACTGTTTTTT | CASSLVRGEKLFF
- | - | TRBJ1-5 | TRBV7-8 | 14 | TGTGCCAGCAGCAATCCAGGGGGCAATCAGCCCCAGCATTTT | CASSNPGGNQPQHF
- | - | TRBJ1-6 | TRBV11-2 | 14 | TGTGCCAGCAGCTTAGCTCCCTATAATTCACCCCTCCACTTT | CASSLAPYNSPLHF
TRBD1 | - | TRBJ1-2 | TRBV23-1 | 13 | TGCGCCAGCAGCCCGGACAGGGGGAATGGCTACACCTTC | CASSPDRGNGYTF
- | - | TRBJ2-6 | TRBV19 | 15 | TGTGCCAGTAGTATGAGGTTATCTGGGGCCAACGTCCTGACTTTC | CASSMRLSGANVLTF
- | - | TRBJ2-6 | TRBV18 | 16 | TGTGCCAGCTCACCCTCGGGGTTCTCTGGGGCCAACGTCCTGACTTTC | CASSPSGFSGANVLTF
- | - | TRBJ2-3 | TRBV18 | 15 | TGTGCCAGCTCACCAAGGGGATCTAGCACAGATACGCAGTATTTT | CASSPRGSSTDTQYF
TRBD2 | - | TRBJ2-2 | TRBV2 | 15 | TGTGCCAGCAGGTCCAGCGGGGGGTACACCGGGGAGCTGTTTTTT | CASRSSGGYTGELFF
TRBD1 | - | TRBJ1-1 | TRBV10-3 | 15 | TGTGCCATCAGTGTCACCGGGACAGGGGGTGGCGAAGCTTTCTTT | CAISVTGTGGGEAFF
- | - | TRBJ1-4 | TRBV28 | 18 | TGTGCCAGCAGTTTAACGGGAGCCGCAGCCTCAACTAATGAAAAACTGTTTTTT | CASSLTGAAASTNEKLFF
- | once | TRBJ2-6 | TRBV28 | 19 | TGTGCCAGTAGACCCAGGGGCGGACAGAGGTTCTCTGGGGCCAACGTCCTGACTTTC | CASRPRGGQRFSGANVLTF
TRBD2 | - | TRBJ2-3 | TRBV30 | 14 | TGTGCCTGGGGACTAGGAGGATCCGGGGATACGCAGTATTTT | CAWGLGGSGDTQYF